These 20 T cell receptor beta chains originate from one sample sequenced in a study of post-analysis software for immune sequencing data. Presence of unique molecular identifiers characterized the TCR beta cDNA libraries. Each CDR3 protein gets one entry after TCRdb re-called the PCR reads with MiXCR. The repertoire holds almost 700,000 distinct CDR3 sequences, with 55% to 60% as singletons. Study outcomes and limitations: There were a few TRBV segments more frequent in patients than controls, and TRBV5-6, TRBV5-1 and TRBV20-1 were among them.

The antigens for these receptors are not known. Sample: blood. These receptors were taken from a girl aged 2 to 9 with multiple sclerosis.

The chain couples TRBV7-6 to TRBJ2-1; D may be TRBD2 (7 bases). This CDR3 comprises 15 residues. Per germline, CDR1 SGHVS and CDR2 FNYEAQ. V lost 2 bases and J 10 bases, leaving 18 bases between the germline ends. As DNA, the CDR3 is TGTGCCAGCAGCTTAATTGGGGGGGCCGGCGGGGAGCAGTTCTTC. Translating gives CASSLIGGAGGEQFF.

The rearrangement links TRBV19 to TRBJ2-7, with a weak D call TRBD2 (5 bases). The V gene's germline CDR1 is LNHDA and CDR2 SQIVND (reference sequence). The CDR3 has 16 residues. V was clipped by 3 bases and J by 5 bases, with 20 bases between them. The CDR3 nucleotides read TGTGCCAGTAGTATGACCCCGGGTCAGCCGCGGGACGAGCAGTACTTC. This translates into CASSMTPGQPRDEQYF.

V usage is TRBV20-1 and J usage is TRBJ2-3; either TRBD1 or TRBD2 may supply D (5 bases each). The germline gives CDR1 DFQATT, CDR2 SNEGSKA (reference sequence). The CDR3 runs to 15 residues. The germline V and J ends were trimmed by 5 bases and 3 bases, with 18 bases remaining between them. In DNA form, the CDR3 reads TGCAGTGCTTCCCAGGGTGGGGGTTATACAGATACGCAGTATTTT. Its protein product is CSASQGGGYTDTQYF.

This clonotype was seen more than once but under ten times. This chain's CDR3 is CASSGGKRERSNEQFF. As DNA, the CDR3 is TGTGCCAGCAGTGGGGGAAAGCGGGAGAGAAGCAATGAGCAGTTCTTC. The rearrangement joins TRBV2 to TRBJ2-1; 8 bases are a match to TRBD2. V lost 4 bases, J lost 6 bases, and 11 bases stayed unmatched. CDR1 is SNHLY, CDR2 FYNNEI, per germline. The CDR3 is 16 residues long.

Details on this clonotype: Mismatch with germline at one junction end may stem from a read error. The J gene is TRBJ2-1, the V gene TRBV6-1; D might be TRBD1 (6 bases). CDR1 is MNHNS and CDR2 is SASEGT in the germline V gene. The CDR3 is 17 residues long. The CDR3 DNA sequence: TGTGCCAGCAGTGCCCTCCTACGGGGCAGGGGCGCGACTGAGCGGTTCTTC. It codes for CASSALLRGRGATERFF.

V usage is TRBV20-1 and J usage is TRBJ1-2, with D unclear. The length of the CDR3 is 16 residues. The germline V and J ends were trimmed by 4 bases and 2 bases, with 20 bases remaining between them. Germline CDR1 and CDR2: DFQATT and SNEGSKA (reference sequence). The CDR3, as DNA: TGCAGTGCTACCAAGTTGGAGGCAGGCGTGAACTATGGCTACACCTTC. Translating gives CSATKLEAGVNYGYTF.

This clonotype was observed a single time. The V gene is TRBV9, the J gene TRBJ1-4; weak D call: TRBD1 (6 bases). From germline, CDR1 is SGDLS and CDR2 YYNGEE. Trimming removed 4 bases at V and 4 bases at J, with 23 bases between. This CDR3 has 18 amino acids. The CDR3 region has the DNA TGTGCCAGCAGCCGAAAGACCGGGACAACCCGTATTAATGAAAAACTGTTTTTT. Protein product: CASSRKTGTTRINEKLFF.

This chain connects TRBV5-6 to TRBJ2-1; TRBD2 is a possible D gene (6 bases). The CDR3 contains 16 residues. V gave up 3 bases and J gave up 5 bases, with 18 bases separating them. Germline V gives CDR1 SGHDT, CDR2 YYEEEE. The DNA of the CDR3 is TGTGCCAGCAGCTCCCCGGGACTCCCGACGAACAATGAGCAGTTCTTC. Protein product: CASSSPGLPTNNEQFF. The entire variable domain, with the rest obtained from reference TRBV5-6 and TRBJ2-1, is as follows: DAGVTQSPTHLIKTRGQQVTLRCSPKSGHDTVSWYQQALGQGPQFIFQYYEEEERQRGNFPDRFSGHQFPNYSSELNVNALLLGDSALYLCASSSPGLPTNNEQFFGPGTRLTVL.

This clonotype was observed a few times. The chain recombines TRBV12-3 or TRBV12-4 with TRBJ2-1; 9 bases are a match to TRBD2. This CDR3 is 14 amino acids long. Losses at the gene ends were 3 bases for V and 8 bases for J; bases not matched to a gene: 5. The CDR3 is CASSLAGGQDEQFF. CDR3 nucleotides: TGTGCCAGCAGTTTGGCGGGGGGGCAGGATGAGCAGTTCTTC.

The CDR3 region has the DNA TGTGCCAGCAGTGAATACGGGACTAGCACCTACGAGCAGTACTTC. The encoded protein is CASSEYGTSTYEQYF. The chain joins TRBV6-1 to TRBJ2-5; 9 bases align to TRBD2. The J call could be wrong; TRBJ2-7 is a better fit for the DNA end. The germline gives CDR1 MNHNS, CDR2 SASEGT. The CDR3 has 15 residues.

V and J are TRBV7-8 and TRBJ2-5; D is unclear. Trimming left V 5 bases short and J 4 bases short, with 17 bases between. The CDR3 sequence is 15 residues long. The germline V gene has CDR1 SGHVS and CDR2 FQNEAQ. This CDR3 reads CASSLQYQTGETQYF. In DNA form, the CDR3 reads TGTGCCAGCAGCCTACAGTACCAAACTGGAGAGACCCAGTACTTC.

V usage is TRBV5-1 and J usage is TRBJ1-1, with D perhaps matching TRBD1 (5 bases). V was cut by 2 bases and J by 3 bases, with 11 bases left in between. CDR1 is SGHRS and CDR2 is YFSETQ in the germline V gene. The CDR3 is 14 amino acids. The CDR3 coding sequence is TGCGCCAGCAGCTTTAATCAGGGAGACACTGAAGCTTTCTTT. This sequence encodes CASSFNQGDTEAFF.

This clonotype was seen only a few times. The chain is built from TRBV7-9 and TRBJ2-5; a weak D match, TRBD2 (6 bases). The better agreement between TRBJ2-7 and the DNA end casts doubt on the J call. This CDR3 has 12 amino acids. In germline, CDR1 is SEHNR, CDR2 FQNEAQ (reference sequence). In DNA, the CDR3 is TGTGCCGGCGGGGAGTCCCCCGGCGAGCAGTACTTC. Translation: CAGGESPGEQYF.

The V gene is TRBV7-3, the J gene TRBJ2-3; 9 nucleotides align to TRBD2. Germline CDR1 is SGHTA and CDR2 is FQGTGA. With 6 bases clipped from V and 4 bases from J, the junction kept 11 bases outside the gene matches. CDR3 length equals 16 residues. The CDR3, as DNA: TGTGCCAGCAGACAAAACCCTAGCGGGAATTCAGATACGCAGTATTTT. It is translated as CASRQNPSGNSDTQYF. Filled out from reference TRBV7-3 and TRBJ2-3, the complete variable domain reads GAGVSQTPSNKVTEKGKYVELRCDPISGHTALYWYRQSLGQGPEFLIYFQGTGAADDSGLPNDRFFAVRPEGSVSTLKIQRTERGDSAVYLCASRQNPSGNSDTQYFGPGTRLTVL.

This clonotype was recorded a few times. The genes are TRBV5-1 and TRBJ2-6, with D unclear. The CDR3 runs to 17 residues. CDR1 SGHRS and CDR2 YFSETQ come from the germline V gene. V shed 4 bases and J shed 0 bases, with 14 bases lying between them. DNA of the CDR3: TGCGCCAGCAGCCCCCTAGGGATTCCCTCTGGGGCCAACGTCCTGACTTTC. Protein sequence: CASSPLGIPSGANVLTF.

The CDR3 region has the DNA TGTGCCAGCAGCTTGGAGCAACAGTGTGAGACCCAGTACTTC. Translating it yields CASSLEQQCETQYF. The chain links TRBV5-5 to TRBJ2-5, with D unresolved. Trimming pared 0 bases from V and 5 bases from J, leaving 11 bases between. CDR3 length equals 14 residues. Germline CDR1 reads SGHKS; CDR2 reads YYEKEE (reference sequence).

The rearrangement uses TRBV29-1 and TRBJ2-7; the match to TRBD1 covers 7 bases. After removal of 5 bases from V and 2 bases from J, the junction contained 3 bases not matched to a gene. The CDR3 extends over 12 amino acids. Germline V gives CDR1 SQVTM, CDR2 ANQGSEA. CDR3 nucleotide sequence: TGCAGCGTTAGGGACAGCCCCTACGAGCAGTACTTC. As protein: CSVRDSPYEQYF.

The chain combines TRBV29-1 with TRBJ1-2, with D maybe TRBD1 (6 bases). V lost 7 bases and J lost 7, with 19 bases in between. This CDR3 is built from 13 residues. Germline CDR1 SQVTM, CDR2 ANQGSEA. CDR3 residues: CSGWDTSRLGYTF. CDR3 DNA sequence: TGCAGCGGATGGGACACCTCAAGACTTGGCTACACCTTC. The full variable domain, with the rest looked up from reference TRBV29-1 and TRBJ1-2, is SAVISQKPSRDICQRGTSLTIQCQVDSQVTMMFWYRQQPGQSLTLIATANQGSEATYESGFVIDKFPISRPNLTFSTLTVSNMSPEDSSIYLCSGWDTSRLGYTFGSGTRLTVV.

The gene calls are TRBV11-2 and TRBJ1-1, with D perhaps matching TRBD1 (5 bases). V was cut by 1 base and J by 0 bases, with 15 bases left in between. The germline gives CDR1 SGHAT, CDR2 FQNNGV. The CDR3 sequence is 17 residues long. CDR3 nucleotides: TGTGCCAGCAGCTTAGGCCTGAGGGGTACGATGAACACTGAAGCTTTCTTT. It translates to CASSLGLRGTMNTEAFF.

The chain uses TRBV4-1 and TRBJ2-7; D might be TRBD2 (6 bases). The length of the CDR3 is 14 residues. Germline values: CDR1 MGHRA, CDR2 YSYEKL. V was pared by 4 bases and J by 3 bases, with 13 bases between. In DNA, the CDR3 is TGCGCCAGCAGCCCAAGTCCGGGAGACTACGAGCAGTACTTC. It encodes CASSPSPGDYEQYF.